This passage covers 31 T cell receptor beta chains from one sample sequenced in a study of cytotoxic CD8 clonotypes in ibrutinib-treated CLL. The assay was immunoSEQ multiplex PCR, and TCRdb's table has in-frame clones only and misses some. The table includes around 70,000 clones, 90% detected once. Material: PBMCs, obtained after 12 months of ibrutinib treatment. The source of these receptors is a human donor with chronic lymphocytic leukemia.

V and J are TRBV11-2 and TRBJ1-4, with no clear D. Germline V lookup: CDR1 SGHAT, CDR2 FQNNGV. V was cut by 0 bases and J by 16 bases, with 15 bases left in between. This CDR3 region has 13 residues. The CDR3 DNA is TGTGCCAGCAGCTTAGATCTGGGAGATCCGAAGTTTTTT. Its translation: CASSLDLGDPKFF.

This clone was seen more than once but under ten times. The rearrangement links TRBV6-1 to TRBJ2-3; 7 bases agree with TRBD2. The CDR3 has 15 amino acids. With V trimmed by 3 bases and J by 4 bases, 7 bases remained unmatched. Germline CDR1 and CDR2: MNHNS and SASEGT. The CDR3 reads CASSDGLGLPDTQYF. CDR3 in DNA: TGTGCCAGCAGTGACGGACTAGGTCTTCCAGATACGCAGTATTTT.

This chain uses TRBV19 with TRBJ1-3; D not certain. This CDR3 is built from 14 residues. V was clipped by 8 bases and J by 0 bases, with 11 bases between them. CDR1 and CDR2 (germline): LNHDA, SQIVND (reference sequence). CDR3 residues: CASSPRASGNTIYF. In nucleotides, the CDR3 is TGTGCCAGTTCCCCCCGGGCCTCTGGAAACACCATATATTTT. Using reference TRBV19 and TRBJ1-3 for the parts outside the CDR3, the full variable domain is DGGITQSPKYLFRKEGQNVTLSCEQNLNHDAMYWYRQDPGQGLRLIYYSQIVNDFQKGDIAEGYSVSREKKESFPLTVTSAQKNPTAFYLCASSPRASGNTIYFGEGSWLTVV.

This clone has just one count. V and J are TRBV5-6 and TRBJ1-5; 12 bases fit TRBD1. The V and J ends lost 4 bases and 2 bases, in that order; junction bases with no gene match: 1. CDR1 is SGHDT and CDR2 is YYEEEE in the germline V gene. This CDR3 has 15 amino acids. CDR3 DNA sequence: TGTGCCAGCAGCCGGGACAGGGGGCGCAATCAGCCCCAGCATTTT. It translates to CASSRDRGRNQPQHF.

This rearrangement joins TRBV13 to TRBJ2-7; D remains unclear. Looked up from germline, CDR1 is PRHDT and CDR2 is FYEKMQ (reference sequence). The CDR3 is made up of 13 amino acids. V lost 1 base and J 4 bases, leaving 8 bases between the germline ends. The CDR3 protein is CASSLVKSYEQYF. The CDR3 region has the DNA TGTGCCAGCAGCTTAGTAAAGAGTTACGAGCAGTACTTC.

The chain couples TRBV28 to TRBJ1-5; D ambiguous. The CDR3 sequence is 12 residues long. V was shortened by 7 bases and J by 7 bases, with 11 bases between the two germline ends. Germline CDR1 MDHEN, CDR2 SYDVKM. CDR3 sequence: CASKIQEQPQHF. The CDR3 nucleotides are TGTGCCAGCAAAATTCAGGAACAGCCCCAGCATTTT. The full variable domain, its missing parts supplied by reference TRBV28 and TRBJ1-5, is DVKVTQSSRYLVKRTGEKVFLECVQDMDHENMFWYRQDPGLGLRLIYFSYDVKMKEKGDIPEGYSVSREKKERFSLILESASTNQTSMYLCASKIQEQPQHFGDGTRLSIL.

The chain uses TRBV11-1 and TRBJ2-7; D is unclear. CDR1 and CDR2 from the germline V gene are SGHAT and FQDESV (reference sequence). Trimming stripped 5 bases from V and 5 bases from J, with 13 bases between. The CDR3 extends over 13 amino acids. The DNA of the CDR3 is TGTGCCAGCAGCGCTGCCTGGGGTCACGAGCAGTACTTC. Amino acids: CASSAAWGHEQYF.

V and J are TRBV6-6 and TRBJ1-3; possibly TRBD1 for D (5 bases). The CDR3 loop spans 15 amino acids. Trimming took off 5 bases at V and 3 bases at J, with 14 bases between the two ends. The germline V gene has CDR1 MNHNY and CDR2 SVGAGI (reference sequence). CDR3 region: CASSNSRERGNTIYF. The CDR3 region has the DNA TGTGCCAGCAGTAATTCCAGGGAACGTGGAAACACCATATATTTT.

The chain links TRBV28 to TRBJ2-7; 8 bases align to TRBD1. The V segment lost 5 bases and the J segment 3 bases; nucleotides outside the gene matches: 9. This CDR3 is built from 15 residues. Germline V gives CDR1 MDHEN, CDR2 SYDVKM. In nucleotides, the CDR3 is TGTGCCAGCAGTCCGCCCGGGACAGGCTTCTACGAGCAGTACTTC. It yields the protein CASSPPGTGFYEQYF.

The chain links TRBV19 to TRBJ2-4; 10 bases align to TRBD2. Germline V CDR1 and CDR2: LNHDA, SQIVND (reference sequence). This CDR3 spans 14 amino acids. V shed 9 bases, J shed 9 bases, and the junction held 11 bases outside the gene matches. The CDR3 loop is CASKGLAGVGIQYF. The CDR3 coding sequence is TGTGCCAGCAAGGGGCTAGCGGGAGTGGGCATTCAGTACTTC.

V usage is TRBV5-1 and J usage is TRBJ1-5; a possible D gene is TRBD1 (5 bases). Trimming took 0 bases from V and 7 from J, leaving 14 bases between them. This CDR3 spans 15 amino acids. Per germline, CDR1 SGHRS and CDR2 YFSETQ. CDR3 coding DNA: TGCGCCAGCAGCTTGGCCGGAGGGGAGTTGCAGCCCCAGCATTTT. Amino acids: CASSLAGGELQPQHF.

The rearrangement joins TRBV29-1 to TRBJ1-1; D is unresolved. CDR1 SQVTM and CDR2 ANQGSEA come from the germline V gene. V was pared by 7 bases and J by 2 bases, with 11 bases between. This CDR3 is built from 12 residues. The CDR3 DNA is TGCAGCGGCCGGAGAAGAAACACTGAAGCTTTCTTT. It is translated as CSGRRRNTEAFF.

The count of this clone is one. The gene calls are TRBV25-1 and TRBJ2-7, with D possibly TRBD1 on 6 matching bases. With 6 bases removed from V and 3 bases from J, the gap between germline ends came to 15 bases. Germline assignment: CDR1 MGHDK and CDR2 SYGVNS. CDR3 length equals 14 residues. CDR3 DNA sequence: TGTGCCAGCAGCCCCCCGGGACATGGCTACGAGCAGTACTTC. Amino acid sequence: CASSPPGHGYEQYF.

This chain links TRBV27 with TRBJ1-1; 9 bases are shared with TRBD1. The CDR3 runs 14 residues. CDR1 and CDR2 from the germline V gene are MNHEY and SMNVEV (reference sequence). V was pared by 5 bases and J by 10 bases, with 11 bases of the junction left unmatched. The CDR3 DNA sequence: TGTGCCAGCAGTCTCAACCTAGGACAGGGGACAGCTTTCTTT. Amino acid sequence: CASSLNLGQGTAFF.

The chain couples TRBV5-1 to TRBJ2-2, with 7 bases that match TRBD2. From germline, CDR1 is SGHRS and CDR2 YFSETQ. V lost 3 bases, J lost 1 base, and 6 bases stayed unmatched. The CDR3 extends over 16 amino acids. CDR3 bases: TGCGCCAGCAGCTCGTACGGCGGGAGGAACACCGGGGAGCTGTTTTTT. Protein product: CASSSYGGRNTGELFF.

V and J are TRBV27 and TRBJ2-2, with D perhaps matching TRBD2 (5 bases). The CDR3 length is 16 residues. Trimming removed 3 bases from V and 7 bases from J, with 18 bases in between. Germline CDR1 MNHEY, CDR2 SMNVEV (reference sequence). The CDR3 DNA is TGTGCCAGCAGTTTCTCCGCAGAAGCCCGGGGCGGGGAGCTGTTTTTT. Protein: CASSFSAEARGGELFF.

The V call is TRBV27, the J call TRBJ1-5; 7 bases are a match to TRBD1. CDR1 and CDR2 (germline): MNHEY, SMNVEV (reference sequence). The CDR3 consists of 15 residues. The J segment lost 1 base and the V segment lost 6 bases, leaving 6 bases of the junction unmatched. CDR3 amino acids: CASSRQGGSNQPQHF. The CDR3 coding sequence is TGTGCCAGCAGCAGACAGGGCGGGAGCAATCAGCCCCAGCATTTT.

V and J are TRBV9 and TRBJ1-1; 9 nucleotides match TRBD1. The CDR3 spans 14 residues. Trimming cost V 0 bases and J 7 bases; bases outside gene matches: 4. Germline CDR1 reads SGDLS; CDR2 reads YYNGEE. The CDR3 bases are TGTGCCAGCAGCGTAGCGGGACAGGGCTTTGAAGCTTTCTTT. Its protein product is CASSVAGQGFEAFF.

The V and J genes are TRBV25-1 and TRBJ1-2; D is perhaps TRBD1 (6 bases). CDR3 length equals 15 residues. Germline values: CDR1 MGHDK, CDR2 SYGVNS. The V gene lost 1 base and the J gene lost 2 bases, with 11 bases spanning the gap. CDR3 in amino acids: CASSELFQGNYGYTF. CDR3 coding DNA: TGTGCCAGCAGTGAATTGTTCCAGGGGAACTATGGCTACACCTTC.

J is TRBJ2-5 and V is TRBV7-6; no firm D call. Trimming pared 4 bases from V and 4 bases from J, leaving 13 bases between. CDR3 length: 14 residues. In germline, CDR1 is SGHVS, CDR2 FNYEAQ. CDR3 DNA sequence: TGTGCCAGCAGCTCCAATCGATTAGGAGAGACCCAGTACTTC. Translation gives CASSSNRLGETQYF.

Here the CDR3 reads CAWSRGRGRYGYNEQFF. The CDR3 region has the DNA TGTGCCTGGAGTCGGGGTAGGGGACGATACGGATACAATGAGCAGTTCTTC. The chain is built from TRBV30 and TRBJ2-1, with D perhaps given as TRBD1 or TRBD2 (5 bases each). Trimming shortened V by 2 bases and J by 4 bases, and 21 bases separated the two germline ends. CDR3 length equals 17 residues. The V gene's germline CDR1 is GTSNPN and CDR2 SVGIG (reference sequence).

The chain employs TRBV28 and TRBJ1-2; D uncertain. Trimming removed 5 bases at V and 1 base at J, with 14 bases between. The CDR3 has 15 amino acids. Germline values: CDR1 MDHEN, CDR2 SYDVKM. The CDR3 loop reads CASSPRGTGNYGYTF. CDR3 DNA sequence: TGTGCCAGCAGTCCCCGGGGTACTGGTAACTATGGCTACACCTTC.

The chain is built from TRBV27 and TRBJ2-1; 9 bases map to TRBD2. There are 19 residues in the CDR3. CDR1 and CDR2 from the germline V gene are MNHEY and SMNVEV (reference sequence). Trimming removed 2 bases from V and 0 bases from J; junction bases left unmatched: 11. CDR3 region: CASSLAGGNLDLSYNEQFF. CDR3 bases: TGTGCCAGCAGTTTAGCGGGAGGGAACCTAGACCTCTCCTACAATGAGCAGTTCTTC.

The rearrangement links TRBV5-1 to TRBJ1-1, with D perhaps matching TRBD1 (6 bases). There are 12 residues in the CDR3. Trimming removed 2 bases from V and 7 bases from J, with 9 bases in between. CDR1 SGHRS and CDR2 YFSETQ come from the germline V gene. In DNA, the CDR3 is TGCGCCAGCAGCTTCAGACAGGATGAAGCTTTCTTT. The encoded protein is CASSFRQDEAFF.

Note on this clone: The same CDR3 also results from other DNA sequences found in this sample. This chain connects TRBV5-5 to TRBJ1-1; unclear D gene. CDR1 and CDR2 from the germline V gene are SGHKS and YYEKEE (reference sequence). CDR3 length: 15 amino acids. With 3 bases removed from V and 1 base from J, the gap between germline ends came to 13 bases. DNA of the CDR3: TGTGCCAGCAGCTCCCGACCCGACACGAACACTGAAGCTTTCTTT. Translating it yields CASSSRPDTNTEAFF.

This clone was found once. This sequence joins TRBV28 and TRBJ1-2; no clear D gene. Trimming pared 1 base from V and 2 bases from J, leaving 11 bases between. Germline CDR1 reads MDHEN; CDR2 reads SYDVKM. CDR3 length: 15 amino acids. The CDR3 sequence is CASSLFLAENYGYTF. In DNA, the CDR3 is TGTGCCAGCAGTTTATTTCTGGCGGAGAACTATGGCTACACCTTC.

This clone has a single count. The chain uses TRBV29-1 and TRBJ2-1, with D unresolved. Germline loops: CDR1 SQVTM, CDR2 ANQGSEA. This CDR3 is built from 11 residues. V was shortened by 0 bases and J by 13 bases, with 10 bases between the two germline ends. CDR3 sequence (DNA): TGCAGCGTTGAAGATCAGGCAGCCCAGTTCTTC. This encodes CSVEDQAAQFF.

The chain employs TRBV10-3 and TRBJ2-5; 8 bases map to TRBD2. CDR1 ENHRY and CDR2 SYGVKD come from the germline V gene. The CDR3 sequence is 16 residues long. J lost 4 bases, V lost 3 bases, and 10 bases had no gene match. The CDR3 protein is CAISDTSGRGGETQYF. The CDR3 bases are TGTGCCATCAGTGATACTAGCGGAAGGGGGGGAGAGACCCAGTACTTC.

The CDR3 nucleotides read TGTGCCAGCTCACCAGCCCCGGGACGGATACCCTACGAGCAGTACTTC. Translation: CASSPAPGRIPYEQYF. The chain employs TRBV18 and TRBJ2-7; D possibly uses TRBD1 or TRBD2 (5 bases each). The CDR3 runs 16 residues. The V end lost 2 bases, the J end lost 2 bases, and 16 bases lay between the germline ends. Germline CDR1 reads KGHSH; CDR2 reads LQKENI. Full variable domain (outside the CDR3, taken from reference TRBV18 and TRBJ2-7): NAGVMQNPRHLVRRRGQEARLRCSPMKGHSHVYWYRQLPEEGLKFMVYLQKENIIDESGMPKERFSAEFPKEGPSILRIQQVVRGDSAAYFCASSPAPGRIPYEQYFGPGTRLTVT.

The J gene is TRBJ1-1, the V gene TRBV9, with TRBD1 matching over 8 bases. Germline-derived CDR1 and CDR2 are SGDLS and YYNGEE. V shed 0 bases, J shed 1 base, and the junction held 8 bases outside the gene matches. This CDR3 is built from 17 residues. CDR3: CASSVGIQGGRNTEAFF. The CDR3 DNA is TGTGCCAGCAGCGTAGGGATACAGGGGGGAAGGAACACTGAAGCTTTCTTT. Complete variable domain (other parts from reference TRBV9 and TRBJ1-1): DSGVTQTPKHLITATGQRVTLRCSPRSGDLSVYWYQQSLDQGLQFLIQYYNGEERAKGNILERFSAQQFPDLHSELNLSSLELGDSALYFCASSVGIQGGRNTEAFFGQGTRLTVV.

The chain has TRBV7-9 and TRBJ2-5, with D perhaps TRBD2 (5 bases). The CDR3 extends over 14 amino acids. The V gene lost 1 base and the J gene lost 3 bases, with 9 bases spanning the gap. Germline V CDR1 and CDR2: SEHNR, FQNEAQ (reference sequence). The CDR3 spells CASSLVATKETQYF. CDR3 nucleotides: TGTGCCAGCAGCTTAGTCGCGACTAAAGAGACCCAGTACTTC.